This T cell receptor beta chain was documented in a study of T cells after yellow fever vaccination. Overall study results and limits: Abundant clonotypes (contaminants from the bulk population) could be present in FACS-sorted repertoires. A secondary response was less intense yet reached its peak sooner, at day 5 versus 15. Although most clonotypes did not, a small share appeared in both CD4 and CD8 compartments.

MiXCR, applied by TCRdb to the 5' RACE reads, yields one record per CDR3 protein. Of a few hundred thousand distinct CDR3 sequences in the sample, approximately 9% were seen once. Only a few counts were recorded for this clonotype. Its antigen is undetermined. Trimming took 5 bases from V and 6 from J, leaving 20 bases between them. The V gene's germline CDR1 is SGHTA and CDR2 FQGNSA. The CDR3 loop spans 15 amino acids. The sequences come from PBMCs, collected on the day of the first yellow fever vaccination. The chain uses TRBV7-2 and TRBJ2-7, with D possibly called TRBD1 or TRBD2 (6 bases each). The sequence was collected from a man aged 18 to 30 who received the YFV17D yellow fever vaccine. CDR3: CASSPVTSRGVEQYF. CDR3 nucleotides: TGTGCCAGCAGCCCCGTTACCTCGAGGGGGGTCGAGCAGTACTTC.